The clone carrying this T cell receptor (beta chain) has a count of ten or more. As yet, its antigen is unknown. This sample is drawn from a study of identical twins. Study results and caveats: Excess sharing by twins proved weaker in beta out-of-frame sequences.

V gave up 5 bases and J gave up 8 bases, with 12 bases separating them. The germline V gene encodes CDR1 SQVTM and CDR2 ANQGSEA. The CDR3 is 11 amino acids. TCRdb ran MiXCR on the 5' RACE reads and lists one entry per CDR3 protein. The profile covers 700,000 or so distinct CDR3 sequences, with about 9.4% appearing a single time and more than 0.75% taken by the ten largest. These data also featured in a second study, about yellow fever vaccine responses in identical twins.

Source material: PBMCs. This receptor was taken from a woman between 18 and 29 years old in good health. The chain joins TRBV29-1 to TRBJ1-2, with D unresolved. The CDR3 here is CSVRVVEGYTF. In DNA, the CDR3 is TGCAGCGTTAGAGTGGTGGAAGGCTACACCTTC.